These T cell receptor beta chains were read from a single sample in a study of vaccination and CD4 T cells after COVID-19. These receptors' targets are unknown. Via MiXCR, TCRdb re-called the PCR reads, giving one row per CDR3 protein. Among fewer than 2,500 distinct CDR3 sequences listed, about three fifths were seen once. Sequencing was done on a sample of CD4+ T cells from blood, cultured in vitro. These receptors all come from a human donor in good health. Both conserved end residues are part of each CDR3. The D gene is left open where the match is weak. The listing skips clone size in some rows; elsewhere it reads once, few, many or a size class.

CDR3aa: CASSPLGGFGGYTF
CDR3nt: TGCGCCAGCAGCCCTTTAGGAGGGTTCGGAGGCTACACCTTC
d_gene: NA
abundance: NA
j_gene: TRBJ1-2
v_gene: TRBV5-1

CDR3aa: CASSGRGTVSYEQYF
CDR3nt: TGTGCCAGCAGTGGGAGGGGAACGGTCTCCTACGAGCAGTACTTC
d_gene: TRBD2
abundance: NA
j_gene: TRBJ2-7
v_gene: TRBV28

CDR3aa: CASSLARGGNGNQPQHF
CDR3nt: TGTGCCAGCAGCTTGGCGCGGGGGGGGAATGGCAATCAGCCCCAGCATTTT
d_gene: NA
abundance: NA
j_gene: TRBJ1-5
v_gene: TRBV7-9

CDR3aa: CSATSGDQPQHF
CDR3nt: TGCAGTGCTACTTCAGGGGATCAGCCCCAGCATTTT
d_gene: NA
abundance: NA
j_gene: TRBJ1-5
v_gene: TRBV20-1

CDR3aa: CSAREAGFSTYEQYF
CDR3nt: TGCAGTGCTAGAGAGGCGGGATTCTCTACCTACGAGCAGTACTTC
d_gene: NA
abundance: NA
j_gene: TRBJ2-7
v_gene: TRBV20-1

CDR3aa: CASSQVDGVAQFF
CDR3nt: TGTGCCAGCAGCCAAGTTGATGGGGTAGCGCAGTTCTTC
d_gene: NA
abundance: medium-sized
j_gene: TRBJ2-1
v_gene: TRBV14

CDR3aa: CASSLDRHSLSSYNSPLHF
CDR3nt: TGTGCCAGCAGCTTAGATAGGCACAGTTTGAGCTCCTATAATTCACCCCTCCACTTT
d_gene: NA
abundance: NA
j_gene: TRBJ1-6
v_gene: TRBV7-9

CDR3aa: CAISEFGGGADTQYF
CDR3nt: TGTGCCATCAGTGAGTTCGGGGGAGGGGCAGATACGCAGTATTTT
d_gene: TRBD2
abundance: NA
j_gene: TRBJ2-3
v_gene: TRBV10-3

CDR3aa: CAWITGPGDTEAFF
CDR3nt: TGTGCCTGGATTACAGGGCCAGGGGACACTGAAGCTTTCTTT
d_gene: NA
abundance: NA
j_gene: TRBJ1-1
v_gene: TRBV30

CDR3aa: CASSPPTATYNEQFF
CDR3nt: TGTGCCAGCTCACCACCAACCGCAACCTACAATGAGCAGTTCTTC
d_gene: NA
abundance: few
j_gene: TRBJ2-1
v_gene: TRBV18

CDR3aa: CASSPTPQEYSNQPQHF
CDR3nt: TGCGCCAGCAGTCCCACCCCCCAGGAGTATAGCAATCAGCCCCAGCATTTT
d_gene: NA
abundance: NA
j_gene: TRBJ1-5
v_gene: TRBV4-1

CDR3aa: CASTPGQGRQPQHF
CDR3nt: TGTGCCAGCACCCCGGGACAGGGACGTCAGCCCCAGCATTTT
d_gene: TRBD1
abundance: NA
j_gene: TRBJ1-5
v_gene: TRBV6-2/TRBV6-3

CDR3aa: CSAPPANRKETQYF
CDR3nt: TGCAGTGCTCCCCCGGCTAACCGTAAAGAGACCCAGTACTTC
d_gene: NA
abundance: few
j_gene: TRBJ2-5
v_gene: TRBV20-1

CDR3aa: CASTLGGVRADTQYF
CDR3nt: TGTGCCAGCACCCTTGGTGGGGTGCGCGCAGATACGCAGTATTTT
d_gene: NA
abundance: NA
j_gene: TRBJ2-3
v_gene: TRBV7-8

CDR3aa: CSARGPLNSPLHF
CDR3nt: TGCAGTGCTAGGGGACCCCTGAATTCACCCCTCCACTTT
d_gene: NA
abundance: once
j_gene: TRBJ1-6
v_gene: TRBV20-1

CDR3aa: CATSVGTSHYYEQYF
CDR3nt: TGTGCCACCAGCGTAGGGACCTCGCACTACTACGAGCAGTACTTC
d_gene: NA
abundance: once
j_gene: TRBJ2-7
v_gene: TRBV15

CDR3aa: CASRTSGTDTQYF
CDR3nt: TGTGCCAGCAGGACTAGCGGCACAGATACGCAGTATTTT
d_gene: TRBD2
abundance: NA
j_gene: TRBJ2-3
v_gene: TRBV6-2/TRBV6-3